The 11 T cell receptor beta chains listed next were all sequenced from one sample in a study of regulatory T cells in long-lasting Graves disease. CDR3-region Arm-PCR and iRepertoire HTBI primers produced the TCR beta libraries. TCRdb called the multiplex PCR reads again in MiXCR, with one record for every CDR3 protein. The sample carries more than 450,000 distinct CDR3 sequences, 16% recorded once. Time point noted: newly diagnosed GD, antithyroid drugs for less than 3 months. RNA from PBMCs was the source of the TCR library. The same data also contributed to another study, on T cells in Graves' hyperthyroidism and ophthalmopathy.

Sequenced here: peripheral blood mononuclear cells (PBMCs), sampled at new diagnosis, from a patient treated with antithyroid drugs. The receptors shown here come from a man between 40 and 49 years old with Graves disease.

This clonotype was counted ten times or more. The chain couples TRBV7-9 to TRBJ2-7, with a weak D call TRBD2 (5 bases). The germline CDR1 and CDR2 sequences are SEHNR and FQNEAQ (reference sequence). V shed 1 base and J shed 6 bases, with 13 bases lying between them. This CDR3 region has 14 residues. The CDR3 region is CASSLVGEFSEQYF. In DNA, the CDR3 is TGTGCCAGCAGCTTAGTCGGGGAATTCTCCGAGCAGTACTTC.

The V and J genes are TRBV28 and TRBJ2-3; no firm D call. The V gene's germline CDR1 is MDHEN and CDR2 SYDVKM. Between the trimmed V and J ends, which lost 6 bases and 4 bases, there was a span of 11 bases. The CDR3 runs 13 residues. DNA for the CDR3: TGTGCCAGCAGCCAGAAACGGGCAGATACGCAGTATTTT. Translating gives CASSQKRADTQYF. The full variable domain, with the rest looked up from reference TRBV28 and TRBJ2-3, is DVKVTQSSRYLVKRTGEKVFLECVQDMDHENMFWYRQDPGLGLRLIYFSYDVKMKEKGDIPEGYSVSREKKERFSLILESASTNQTSMYLCASSQKRADTQYFGPGTRLTVL.

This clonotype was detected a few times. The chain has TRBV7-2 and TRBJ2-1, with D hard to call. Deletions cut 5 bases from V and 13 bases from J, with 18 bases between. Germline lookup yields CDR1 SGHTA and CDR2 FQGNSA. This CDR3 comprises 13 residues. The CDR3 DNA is TGTGCCAGCAGCCCAAATTCCGTCCGGGTACAGTTCTTC. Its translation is CASSPNSVRVQFF.

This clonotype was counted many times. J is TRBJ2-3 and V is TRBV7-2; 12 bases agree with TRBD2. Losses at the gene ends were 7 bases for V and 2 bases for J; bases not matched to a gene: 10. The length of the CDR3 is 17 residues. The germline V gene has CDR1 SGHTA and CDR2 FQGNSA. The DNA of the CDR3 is TGTGCCAGCAACTCAACCGGACTAGCGGGAACCACAGATACGCAGTATTTT. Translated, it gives CASNSTGLAGTTDTQYF.

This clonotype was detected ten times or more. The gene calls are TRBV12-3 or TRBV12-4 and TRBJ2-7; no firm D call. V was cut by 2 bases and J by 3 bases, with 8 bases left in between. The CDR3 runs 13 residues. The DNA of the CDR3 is TGTGCCAGCAGTTTACTAGTGGGCTACGAGCAGTACTTC. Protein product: CASSLLVGYEQYF.

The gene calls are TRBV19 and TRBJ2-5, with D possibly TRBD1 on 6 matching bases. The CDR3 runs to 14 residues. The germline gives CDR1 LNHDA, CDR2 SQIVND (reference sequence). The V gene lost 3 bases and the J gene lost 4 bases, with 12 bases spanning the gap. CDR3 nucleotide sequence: TGTGCCAGTAGTATTAGGGGGATGTCAGAGACCCAGTACTTC. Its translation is CASSIRGMSETQYF.

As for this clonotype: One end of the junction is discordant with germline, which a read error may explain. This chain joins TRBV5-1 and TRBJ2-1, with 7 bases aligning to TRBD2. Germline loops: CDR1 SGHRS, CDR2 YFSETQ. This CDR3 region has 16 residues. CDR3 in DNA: TGTGCCAGCAGTTCCAGAACTAGCGTAGCCTACAATGAGCAGTTCTTC. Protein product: CASSSRTSVAYNEQFF.

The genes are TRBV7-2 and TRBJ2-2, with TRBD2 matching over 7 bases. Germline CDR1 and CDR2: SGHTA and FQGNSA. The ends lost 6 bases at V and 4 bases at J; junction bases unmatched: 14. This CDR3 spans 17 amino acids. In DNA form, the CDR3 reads TGTGCCAGCAGGAAAACGGGACTATTCTTGGGCACCGGGGAGCTGTTTTTT. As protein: CASRKTGLFLGTGELFF.

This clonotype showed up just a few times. CDR3 DNA: TGTGCCAGCACGCCCCCGGGAAGGGGAGACTACAATGAGCAGTTCTTC. Its protein is CASTPPGRGDYNEQFF. This chain joins TRBV27 and TRBJ2-1; perhaps D is TRBD1 or TRBD2 (5 bases each). Trimming cost V 7 bases and J 3 bases, with 19 bases left between them. CDR3 length: 16 residues. Germline CDR1 and CDR2: MNHEY and SMNVEV (reference sequence).

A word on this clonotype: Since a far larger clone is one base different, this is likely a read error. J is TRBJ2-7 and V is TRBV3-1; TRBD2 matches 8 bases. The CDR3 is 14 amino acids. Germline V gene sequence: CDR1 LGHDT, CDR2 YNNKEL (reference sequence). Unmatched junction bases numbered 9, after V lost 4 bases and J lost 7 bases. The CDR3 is CASSPKRGGDEQYF. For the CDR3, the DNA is TGTGCCAGCAGCCCGAAACGGGGGGGCGATGAGCAGTACTTC.

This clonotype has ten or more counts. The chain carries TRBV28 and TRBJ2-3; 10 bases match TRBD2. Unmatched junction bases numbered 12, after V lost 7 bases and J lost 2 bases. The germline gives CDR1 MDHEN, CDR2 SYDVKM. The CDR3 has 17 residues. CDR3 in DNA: TGTGCCAGCACCGGACGATGGACTAGCGGACACACAGATACGCAGTATTTT. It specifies CASTGRWTSGHTDTQYF.